Following are 7 T cell receptor beta chains from one sample sequenced in a study of metastatic and nonmetastatic thyroid tumors. TCRdb reprocessed the PCR reads via MiXCR. In the table there are 25,000 to 30,000 clones, roughly 4% of which are singletons. Patients had received no treatment of any kind before thyroid surgery. The sequenced sample consisted of blood. These receptors all stem from a male donor with papillary thyroid cancer or a benign thyroid nodule (not recorded which). Some clones in this sample may be carry-over from other donors' samples.

The rearrangement uses TRBV4-2 and TRBJ2-7, with a weak D call TRBD1 (6 bases). The CDR3 consists of 16 residues. Trimming left V 5 bases short and J 3 bases short, with 20 bases between. CDR1 and CDR2 from the germline V gene are LGHNA and YNFKEQ. The DNA for the CDR3 is TGTGCCAGCAGCGACGCCCCGGGGCAGGGGAACTACGAGCAGTACTTC. Translation gives CASSDAPGQGNYEQYF.

Notes on this clone: Since the CDR3 does not end with the conserved phenylalanine or tryptophan, this likely comes from a read error. V and J are TRBV7-9 and TRBJ2-5; TRBD1 agrees at 7 bases. CDR3 size: 14 residues. CDR1 is SEHNR and CDR2 is FQNEAQ in the germline V gene (reference sequence). V was pared by 4 bases and J by 2 bases, with 4 bases of the junction left unmatched. The CDR3 protein is CASSSGQAQETQYS. The CDR3 DNA follows: TGTGCCAGCAGCTCAGGACAGGCGCAAGAGACCCAGTACTCC.

This clone has just a few counts. This chain joins TRBV6-2 or TRBV6-3 and TRBJ2-3; 12 nucleotides match TRBD2. V gave up 2 bases and J gave up 9 bases; unmatched junction bases: 6. Germline V gene lookup returns CDR1 MNHEY and CDR2 SVGEGT. The CDR3 extends over 15 amino acids. The CDR3 bases are TGTGCCAGCAGTTACCTAGCGGGGGGGCGAGGGACGCAGTATTTT. It translates to CASSYLAGGRGTQYF.

This clone has ten or more counts. CDR3 coding DNA: TGTGCCAGCAGTGGTCTAGCGGGGGTTAGCACAGATACGCAGTATTTT. Its protein product is CASSGLAGVSTDTQYF. The chain joins TRBV2 to TRBJ2-3, with 10 bases that match TRBD2. CDR1 and CDR2 from the germline V gene are SNHLY and FYNNEI. After removal of 4 bases from V and 0 bases from J, the junction contained 4 bases not matched to a gene. This CDR3 is 16 amino acids long.

This clone has only a few counts. The chain links TRBV6-2 or TRBV6-3 to TRBJ1-2, with a weak D call TRBD1 (6 bases). Germline CDR1 is MNHEY and CDR2 is SVGEGT. V lost 7 bases and J lost 5, with 17 bases in between. There are 14 residues in the CDR3. CDR3: CASKSGGARYGYTF. As DNA, the CDR3 is TGTGCCAGCAAGAGTGGGGGCGCGAGGTATGGCTACACCTTC.

This clone was detected many times. At the DNA level, this CDR3 is encoded by other sequences in the same sample as well. This chain connects TRBV7-2 to TRBJ1-5, with D unresolved. Looked up from germline, CDR1 is SGHTA and CDR2 is FQGNSA. V lost 1 base and J 4 bases, leaving 5 bases between the germline ends. The CDR3 has 13 amino acids. This CDR3 is CASSLGVNQPQHF. The CDR3 DNA is TGTGCCAGCAGCTTAGGGGTTAATCAGCCCCAGCATTTT.

This clone was detected ten times or more. CDR3 in amino acids: CASIGGQGYTF. In DNA form, the CDR3 reads TGTGCCAGTATCGGGGGGCAAGGTTACACCTTC. This chain connects TRBV6-1 to TRBJ1-2, with a possible D match to TRBD1 (6 bases). The germline V gene encodes CDR1 MNHNS and CDR2 SASEGT. V was shortened by 9 bases and J by 11 bases, with 16 bases between the two germline ends. The CDR3 sequence is 11 residues long.